This T cell receptor beta chain emerged from a study of T cells in Graves' hyperthyroidism and ophthalmopathy. Any patient presenting with uncontrolled infection, other autoimmune disease, pregnancy or lactation was left out. The PBMCs were taken from about 10 ml of fresh peripheral blood. The germline V and J ends were trimmed by 0 bases and 10 bases, with 10 bases remaining between them. Germline V CDR1 and CDR2: SGHDN, FVKESK. The CDR3 extends over 14 amino acids. The source material, RNA transcripts, was used to amplify TCR beta CDR3 regions. HTBI primers were used for first-round RT-PCR of the TCR CDR3. TCRdb fed the multiplex PCR reads into MiXCR, producing one record per CDR3 protein. The repertoire holds 500,000 to 750,000 distinct CDR3 sequences, with around 14% as singletons.

V and J are TRBV14 and TRBJ1-6; D gene uncertain. Sequenced material: blood. This TCR derives from a woman younger than 35 with Graves' ophthalmopathy. The CDR3 loop reads CASSQEGRRSPLHF. In nucleotides, the CDR3 is TGTGCCAGCAGCCAAGAGGGCCGCCGGTCACCCCTCCACTTT.